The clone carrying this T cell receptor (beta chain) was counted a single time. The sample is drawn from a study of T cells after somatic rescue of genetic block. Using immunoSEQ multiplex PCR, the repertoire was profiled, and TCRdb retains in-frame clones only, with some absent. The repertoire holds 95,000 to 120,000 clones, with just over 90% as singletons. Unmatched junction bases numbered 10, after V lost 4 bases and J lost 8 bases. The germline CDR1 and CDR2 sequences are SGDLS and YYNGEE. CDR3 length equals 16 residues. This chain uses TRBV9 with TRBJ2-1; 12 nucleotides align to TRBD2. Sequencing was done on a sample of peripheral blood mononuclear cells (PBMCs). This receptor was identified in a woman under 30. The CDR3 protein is CASSHLLAGGGDEQFF. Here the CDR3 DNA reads TGTGCCAGCAGCCACCTACTAGCGGGGGGAGGCGATGAGCAGTTCTTC. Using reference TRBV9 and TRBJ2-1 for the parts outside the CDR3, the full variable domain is DSGVTQTPKHLITATGQRVTLRCSPRSGDLSVYWYQQSLDQGLQFLIQYYNGEERAKGNILERFSAQQFPDLHSELNLSSLELGDSALYFCASSHLLAGGGDEQFFGPGTRLTVL.